Listed below are T cell receptor beta chains from one sample, sequenced in a study of cytomegalovirus exposure and HLA in healthy donors. Sequencing used immunoSEQ multiplex PCR; TCRdb keeps in-frame clones, though not all of them. The profile shows around 180,000 clones, around 80% of them singletons. The sample consisted of PBMCs. These receptors were collected from a woman in her forties or fifties in good health and CMV-seronegative. Both conserved end residues are part of each CDR3.

TRBV28,CATRDTDTQYF
TRBV29-1,CSVTGTSGRAYEQYF
TRBV6-1,CASSEAGGGAYGYTF
TRBV7-2,CASSSRRGTWKGEQFF
TRBV15,CATSRGGAGTSYGYTF
TRBV27,CASSSNRGTEAFF
TRBV4-3,CASSQDLSSGGNNEQFF
TRBV20-1,CSASSGTSGFF
TRBV18,CASSGYHRDLFGYTF
TRBV15,CTTSRVTGNYGYTF
TRBV4-1,CASSQEAGLYTEAFF
TRBV27,CASSLSAGDIIYEQYF
TRBV12-5,CASGSLGQGAYEQYF
TRBV6-1,CATVLTDTQYF
TRBV7-2,CASSFRGRFSDTQYF
TRBV7-8,CASSPGLPRYNEQFF
TRBV10-2,CASGREAGEQFF
TRBV25-1,CASSELGRSRTGELFF
TRBV19,CASSIVRQGSSFWTEAFF
TRBV28,CASHNWGQGNYGYTF
TRBV5-1,CASSQTGNYEQYF
TRBV27,CASSRQGPIYEQYF
TRBV27,CASSSERGGELFF
TRBV15,CATSRDNRVSGNTIYF
TRBV2,CASSEAGQLNSPLHF
TRBV18,CASSTEWQAYEQYF
TRBV7-8,CASSPTGNQPQHF
TRBV7-6,CASSYMISVQSYNEQFF
TRBV7-9,CASSFRLAGEETQYF
TRBV9,CASSLNPNRGYEQYF
TRBV18,CASSPIAGGPRNEQFF
TRBV6-1,CASKMVVSVEQFF
TRBV4-1,CASSQEQPVGELFF
TRBV30,CAWREIPGTGGYEQFF
TRBV28,CASSLARGYNEQFF
TRBV28,CASSLTSANSYEQYF
TRBV7-8,CASSFARYEQYF
TRBV18,CASSPRAGDEKLFF
TRBV5-1,CASSFHREGGYTF
TRBV12-5,CASGLSGKETQYF
TRBV27,CASSLRGLEGYTF
TRBV7-9,CVSSLLTGSTEAFF
TRBV5-1,CASSFLDSNYGYTF
TRBV19,CASSNPRAGSGNQPQHF
TRBV28,CASSSNIGQGVFGGAFF
TRBV2,CASRGVATTDTQYF
TRBV7-9,CASSSDRYSGNTIYF
TRBV27,CASSKGTGTGGEEQYF
TRBV28,CASSIYPGGPMGTQYF
TRBV28,CASSFLGEVGFGTEAFF
TRBV5-1,CATRGQNSYEQYF
TRBV28,CASSSSGAEQYF
TRBV5-6,CASSLALGATGTEAFF
TRBV6-1,CASSEGSGGPQGNEQFF